This TCR beta chain was profiled in a study of Tregs in tolerant kidney transplant recipients. J was trimmed by 6 bases and V by 6 bases; bases with no gene match: 9. The CDR3 extends over 14 amino acids. Germline assignment: CDR1 MNHEY and CDR2 SMNVEV (reference sequence). Data came from immunoSEQ multiplex PCR; TCRdb stores just in-frame clones and leaves some out. The data contain 110,000 or so clones, nearly 90% of them singletons. The sample was CD4+ T cells from blood, taken before the transplant. The receptor comes from a human donor who received a combined kidney and bone marrow transplant. V usage is TRBV27 and J usage is TRBJ2-7; 9 bases align to TRBD1. The CDR3 here is CASSRDREVAEQYF. The DNA for the CDR3 is TGTGCCAGCAGCCGGGACAGGGAAGTTGCCGAGCAGTACTTC.